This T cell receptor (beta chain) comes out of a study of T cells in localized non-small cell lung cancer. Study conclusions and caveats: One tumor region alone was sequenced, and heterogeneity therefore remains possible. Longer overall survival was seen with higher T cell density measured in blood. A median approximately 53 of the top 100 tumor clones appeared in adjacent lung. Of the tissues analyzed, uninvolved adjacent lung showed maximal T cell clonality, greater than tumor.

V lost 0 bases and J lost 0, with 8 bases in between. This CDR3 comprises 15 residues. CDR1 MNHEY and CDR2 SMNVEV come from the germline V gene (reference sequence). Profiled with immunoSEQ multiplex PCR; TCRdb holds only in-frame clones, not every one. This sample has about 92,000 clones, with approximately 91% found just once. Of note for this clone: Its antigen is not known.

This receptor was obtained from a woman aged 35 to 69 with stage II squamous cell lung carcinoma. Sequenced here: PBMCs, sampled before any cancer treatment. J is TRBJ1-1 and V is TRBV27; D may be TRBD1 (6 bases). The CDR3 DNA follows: TGTGCCAGCAGTTTATCGACAGGAATGAACACTGAAGCTTTCTTT. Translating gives CASSLSTGMNTEAFF.